This note documents a single T cell receptor (beta chain) sequence. The target antigen is unknown. Sequencing used immunoSEQ multiplex PCR; TCRdb keeps in-frame clones, though not all of them. The sample contains 30,000 to 40,000 clones, around 80% of which appear only once. Germline V gene lookup returns CDR1 SGHTA and CDR2 FQGNSA. The CDR3 has 14 amino acids. V was cut by 5 bases and J by 3 bases, with 14 bases left in between. The data originate from a study of a mutant IDH1 vaccine in newly diagnosed glioma. Stated time point: baseline, week 1 (first vaccination visit). The treatment denotes: pre-vaccination baseline after standard-of-care therapy. In every donor, the tumor was a new WHO grade 3 or 4 IDH1-mutant, ATRX-lost astrocytoma. Study conclusions and caveats: Pseudoprogression looked unconnected to shifts in top peripheral T cell clonotypes.

The rearrangement joins TRBV7-2 to TRBJ2-7; D is perhaps TRBD2 (6 bases). This TCR was sampled from a middle-aged man with glioma. Some clones in this sample may be carry-over from other donors' samples. The material sequenced was PBMCs, taken from a glioma patient treated with radiotherapy, temozolomide or both. The CDR3 here is CASSVRAGFYEQYF. CDR3 DNA: TGTGCCAGCAGCGTTAGGGCGGGATTCTACGAGCAGTACTTC.